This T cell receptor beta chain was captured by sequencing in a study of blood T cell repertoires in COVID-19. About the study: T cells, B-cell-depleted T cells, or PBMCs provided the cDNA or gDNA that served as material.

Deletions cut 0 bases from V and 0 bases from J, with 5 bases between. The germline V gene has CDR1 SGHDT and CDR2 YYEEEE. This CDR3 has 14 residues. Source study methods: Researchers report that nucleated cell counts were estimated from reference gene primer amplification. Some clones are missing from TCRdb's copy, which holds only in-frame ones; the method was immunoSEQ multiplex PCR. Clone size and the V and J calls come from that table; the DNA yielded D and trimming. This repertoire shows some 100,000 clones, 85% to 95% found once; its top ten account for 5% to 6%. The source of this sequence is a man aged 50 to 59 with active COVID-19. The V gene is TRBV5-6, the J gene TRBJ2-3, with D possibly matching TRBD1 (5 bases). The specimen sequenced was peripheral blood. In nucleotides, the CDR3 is TGTGCCAGCAGCTTGGAGGGGAGCACAGATACGCAGTATTTT. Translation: CASSLEGSTDTQYF. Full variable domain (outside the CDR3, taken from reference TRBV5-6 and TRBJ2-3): DAGVTQSPTHLIKTRGQQVTLRCSPKSGHDTVSWYQQALGQGPQFIFQYYEEEERQRGNFPDRFSGHQFPNYSSELNVNALLLGDSALYLCASSLEGSTDTQYFGPGTRLTVL.